In this sample, the clone carrying this T cell receptor beta chain is medium-sized. Its cognate antigen is unknown. This specimen comes from a study of spatial heterogeneity in lung cancer. Time point meaning: sample taken at primary tumor resection. TCRdb called the 5' RACE reads again in MiXCR, with one record for every CDR3 protein. Found here are some 16,000 distinct CDR3 sequences, nearly 7% of them singletons; the top ten hold about 19%. Study-level results: Tumoral mutation counts were tracked by counts of expanded intratumoral alpha and beta TCRs.

CDR3 size: 14 residues. V lost 6 bases and J 4 bases, leaving 12 bases between the germline ends. This sequence joins TRBV12-3 or TRBV12-4 and TRBJ2-2; D is uncertain. The origin of this receptor is a female donor with early-stage non-small cell lung cancer. This material consisted of lung tumor tissue, taken at surgery. The CDR3: CASSNSGVTGELFF. In DNA form, the CDR3 reads TGTGCCAGCAGCAATTCGGGCGTCACCGGGGAGCTGTTTTTT.